This is a list of T cell receptor beta chains from one sample in a study of cytomegalovirus exposure and HLA in healthy donors. Using immunoSEQ multiplex PCR, the repertoire was profiled, and TCRdb retains in-frame clones only, with some absent. This table holds roughly 180,000 clones, roughly 80% found once. The sample consisted of PBMCs. These TCRs come from a male donor in good health and CMV-seronegative. The CDR3 runs from the conserved cysteine through the conserved F or W. D genes are given only for firm matches. Clone size, where shown, is once, few, many, or a class for clones that have expanded.

j_call clone_size v_call d_call cdr3_nt cdr3_aa
TRBJ2-3 - TRBV7-2 - TGTGCCAGCAGCCCGGGACCCAGGGGAACAGATACGCAGTATTTT CASSPGPRGTDTQYF
TRBJ1-2 - TRBV15 TRBD1 TGTGCCACCAGCAGCGAGGGGGCCTATGGCTACACCTTC CATSSEGAYGYTF
TRBJ1-5 - TRBV5-1 - TGCGCCAGCAGACGGGAGGTCAATCAGCCCCAGCATTTT CASRREVNQPQHF
TRBJ2-7 - TRBV19 TRBD1 TGTGCCAGTAGACAAATGGGACAGGTCCCTTCCTACGAGCAGTACTTC CASRQMGQVPSYEQYF
TRBJ2-1 once TRBV29-1 TRBD1 TGCAGCGTTGCGCAGGGGGCCCCCAATGAGCAGTTCTTC CSVAQGAPNEQFF
TRBJ2-2 - TRBV5-1 - TGCGCCAGCAGCTTGGACAGGAACACCGGGGAGCTGTTTTTT CASSLDRNTGELFF
TRBJ2-1 - TRBV27 - TGTGCCAGCAGTTCCTCGGACAAACGGGATGAGCAGTTCTTC CASSSSDKRDEQFF
TRBJ2-2 - TRBV5-4 - TGTGCCAGCAGCTTGGAGCTAGCCTGGAGCGGTACCGGGGAGCTGTTTTTT CASSLELAWSGTGELFF
TRBJ2-5 once TRBV4-3 TRBD2 TGCGCCAGCAGCCAAGAGGGACTAGCGGAAGAGACCCAGTACTTC CASSQEGLAEETQYF
TRBJ2-7 - TRBV5-1 - TGCGCCAGCAGCTTGGAAGCAGGCGCTACGGGGGAGCAGTACTTC CASSLEAGATGEQYF
TRBJ1-2 - TRBV28 TRBD1 TGTGCCAGCACCAGACAGGGTATGGGCTATGGCTACACCTTC CASTRQGMGYGYTF
TRBJ1-2 - TRBV6-5 - TGTGCCAGCAGTCCCCTTAACCCAGAGGACTGGGGCTACACCTTC CASSPLNPEDWGYTF
TRBJ2-5 - TRBV7-6 - TGTGCCAGCAGCTTCAGGGGGGCGGGGGAGACCCAGTACTTC CASSFRGAGETQYF
TRBJ2-2 once TRBV19 TRBD2 TGTGCCAGTAGTATACTAGCGGGAACCTTGAACACCGGGGAGCTGTTTTTT CASSILAGTLNTGELFF
TRBJ2-1 - TRBV28 TRBD1 TGTGCCAGCACCCGGACAGGGGGCTCCTACAATGAGCAGTTCTTC CASTRTGGSYNEQFF
TRBJ1-5 - TRBV28 - TGTGCCAGCAGGCAGGGGTGGGATCAGCCCCAGCATTTT CASRQGWDQPQHF
TRBJ2-2 once TRBV7-9 TRBD2 TGTGCCAGCAGCCCCACGGGACTAGCGGGAGTCACCGGGGAGCTGTTTTTT CASSPTGLAGVTGELFF
TRBJ2-1 - TRBV5-6 - TGTGCCAGCAGCCGCGGGTTCTACAATGAGCAGTTCTTC CASSRGFYNEQFF
TRBJ2-2 - TRBV19 TRBD2 TGTGCCACCGGGGACTACCGGGGGACCGGGGAGCTGTTTTTT CATGDYRGTGELFF
TRBJ1-5 once TRBV6-5 TRBD1 TGTGCCAGCAGTAAAACCGACAGGGGCAATCAGCCCCAGCATTTT CASSKTDRGNQPQHF